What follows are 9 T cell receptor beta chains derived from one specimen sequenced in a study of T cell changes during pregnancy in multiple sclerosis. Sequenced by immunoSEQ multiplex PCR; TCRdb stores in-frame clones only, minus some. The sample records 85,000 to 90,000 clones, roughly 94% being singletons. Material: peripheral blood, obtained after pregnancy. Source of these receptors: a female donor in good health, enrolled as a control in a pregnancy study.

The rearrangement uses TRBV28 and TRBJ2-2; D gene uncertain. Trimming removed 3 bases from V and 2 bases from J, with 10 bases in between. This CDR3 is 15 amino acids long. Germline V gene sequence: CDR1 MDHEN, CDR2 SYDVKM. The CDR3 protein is CASSFSSSNTGELFF. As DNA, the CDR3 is TGTGCCAGCAGTTTTAGCTCTTCCAACACCGGGGAGCTGTTTTTT.

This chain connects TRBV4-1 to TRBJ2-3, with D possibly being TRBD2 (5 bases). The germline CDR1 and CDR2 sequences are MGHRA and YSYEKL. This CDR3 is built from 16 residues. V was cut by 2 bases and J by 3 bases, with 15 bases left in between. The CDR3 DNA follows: TGCGCCAGCAGCCAAAGGAGGCAGAGTGAGACAGATACGCAGTATTTT. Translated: CASSQRRQSETDTQYF.

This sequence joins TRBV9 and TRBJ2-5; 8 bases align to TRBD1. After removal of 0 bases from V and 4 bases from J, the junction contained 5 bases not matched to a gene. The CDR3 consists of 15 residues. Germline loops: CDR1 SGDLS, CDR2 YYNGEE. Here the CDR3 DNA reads TGTGCCAGCAGCGTAGGGGCAGGGGGCCCAGAGACCCAGTACTTC. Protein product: CASSVGAGGPETQYF.

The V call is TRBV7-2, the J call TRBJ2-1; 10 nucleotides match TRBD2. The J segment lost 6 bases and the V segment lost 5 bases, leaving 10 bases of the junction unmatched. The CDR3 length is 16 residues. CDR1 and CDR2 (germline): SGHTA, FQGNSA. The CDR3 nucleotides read TGTGCCAGCAGCGACCGACTAGCGGGCCCTGGCAATGAGCAGTTCTTC. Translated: CASSDRLAGPGNEQFF.

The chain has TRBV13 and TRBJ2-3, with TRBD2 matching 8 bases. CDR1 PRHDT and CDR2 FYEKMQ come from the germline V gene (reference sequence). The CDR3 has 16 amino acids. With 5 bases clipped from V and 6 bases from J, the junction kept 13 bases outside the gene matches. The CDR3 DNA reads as TGTGCCAGCAGCGTACTAGCGGAACTTTCCGTGGATACGCAGTATTTT. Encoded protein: CASSVLAELSVDTQYF.

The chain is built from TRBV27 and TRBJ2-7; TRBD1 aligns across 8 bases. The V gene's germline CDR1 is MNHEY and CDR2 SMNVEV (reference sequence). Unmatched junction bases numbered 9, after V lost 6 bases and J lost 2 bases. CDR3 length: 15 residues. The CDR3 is CASRGQATLAYEQYF. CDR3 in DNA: TGTGCCAGCAGGGGACAGGCTACCTTGGCCTACGAGCAGTACTTC.

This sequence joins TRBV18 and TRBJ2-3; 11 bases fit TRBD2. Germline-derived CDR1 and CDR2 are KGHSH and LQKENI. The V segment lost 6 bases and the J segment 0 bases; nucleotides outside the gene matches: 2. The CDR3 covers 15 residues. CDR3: CASSWTSGSTDTQYF. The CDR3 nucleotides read TGTGCCAGCTCTTGGACTAGCGGGAGCACAGATACGCAGTATTTT.

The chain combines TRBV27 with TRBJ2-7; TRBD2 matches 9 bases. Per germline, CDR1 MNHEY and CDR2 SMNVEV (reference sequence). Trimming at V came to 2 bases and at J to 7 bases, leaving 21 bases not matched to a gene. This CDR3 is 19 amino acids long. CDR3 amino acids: CASSLHRRLAADILLEQYF. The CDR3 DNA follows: TGTGCCAGCAGTTTACATCGACGACTAGCGGCCGACATTCTTTTGGAGCAGTACTTC.

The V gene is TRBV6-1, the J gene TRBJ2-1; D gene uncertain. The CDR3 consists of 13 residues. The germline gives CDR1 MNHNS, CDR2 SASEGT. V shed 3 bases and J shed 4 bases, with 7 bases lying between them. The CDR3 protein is CASSDRIYNEQFF. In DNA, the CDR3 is TGTGCCAGCAGTGACAGGATTTACAATGAGCAGTTCTTC.